These 17 T cell receptor beta chains were sequenced from one sample in a study of blood T cell repertoires in COVID-19. Assay used: immunoSEQ multiplex PCR; TCRdb lists only in-frame clones, some missing. The table lists 200,000 to 250,000 clones, under 85% of them singletons, with 1.3% in the top ten. Sequenced material: peripheral blood. Receptors originate from a woman aged 25 to 45 with COVID-19, enrolled during active disease.

The chain is built from TRBV2 and TRBJ1-6; 8 bases align to TRBD1. This CDR3 is built from 15 residues. Germline V CDR1 and CDR2: SNHLY, FYNNEI. V dropped 6 bases and J dropped 7; count of bases not matched to a gene: 8. CDR3 nucleotides: TGTGCCAGCAGCGGGTCCACAGGGGGGAATTCACCCCTCCACTTT. It specifies CASSGSTGGNSPLHF.

The rearrangement links TRBV7-9 to TRBJ2-6, with 7 bases lining up with TRBD1. The CDR3 has 14 amino acids. V shed 8 bases, J shed 6 bases, and the junction held 7 bases outside the gene matches. Germline V CDR1 and CDR2: SEHNR, FQNEAQ (reference sequence). The CDR3 bases are TGTGCCAGCTCGGGACAGCTGGTGGCCAACGTCCTGACTTTC. It encodes CASSGQLVANVLTF. The entire variable domain, with the rest obtained from reference TRBV7-9 and TRBJ2-6, is as follows: DTGVSQNPRHKITKRGQNVTFRCDPISEHNRLYWYRQTLGQGPEFLTYFQNEAQLEKSRLLSDRFSAERPKGSFSTLEIQRTEQGDSAMYLCASSGQLVANVLTFGAGSRLTVL.

The chain employs TRBV21-1 and TRBJ2-7; whether TRBD1, the table's D call, matches the DNA was not checked. TRBV21-1 is an annotated pseudogene. The CDR3 is 15 amino acids. The CDR3 DNA reads TGTGCCACCTTCAAACCGGGACAGGGGACCTACGAGCAGTACTTC. Its protein is CATFKPGQGTYEQYF.

The chain links TRBV7-2 to TRBJ2-5, with D perhaps TRBD1 (6 bases). The CDR3 runs 14 residues. Trimming cost V 1 base and J 3 bases, with 9 bases left between them. CDR1 and CDR2 (germline): SGHTA, FQGNSA. For the CDR3, the DNA is TGTGCCAGCAGCTTAGACAGGGCAAAAGAGACCCAGTACTTC. This translates into CASSLDRAKETQYF.

This chain connects TRBV27 to TRBJ1-1, with 12 bases lining up with TRBD1. The V gene end was trimmed by 4 bases and the J gene end by 2 bases; junction bases not matched to a gene: 11. Looked up from germline, CDR1 is MNHEY and CDR2 is SMNVEV (reference sequence). The CDR3 totals 18 residues. The CDR3 DNA follows: TGTGCCAGCAGTTCCCCCTCCGGGACAGGGGGCGCAAACACTGAAGCTTTCTTT. It codes for CASSSPSGTGGANTEAFF.

This clone was found once. The V gene is TRBV10-1, the J gene TRBJ2-7; D might be TRBD1 (6 bases). Looked up from germline, CDR1 is WNHNN and CDR2 is SYGVQD (reference sequence). V lost 10 bases, J lost 2 bases, and 18 bases lay in between. This CDR3 has 14 residues. The CDR3 DNA is TGCGCCACCCTGCCAGGACAGTGGCCCTACGAGCAGTACTTC. It codes for CATLPGQWPYEQYF.

The J gene is TRBJ2-1, the V gene TRBV9; perhaps TRBD2 as D (5 bases). V was pared by 0 bases and J by 8 bases, with 21 bases between. Germline V gene data show CDR1 as SGDLS and CDR2 as YYNGEE. CDR3 size: 17 residues. The CDR3 here is CASSVESGPPPGDEQFF. The CDR3 DNA sequence: TGTGCCAGCAGCGTAGAATCCGGACCTCCCCCCGGGGATGAGCAGTTCTTC.

The table lists this clone with a few counts. The chain employs TRBV10-3 and TRBJ1-2; TRBD1 aligns across 9 bases. CDR3 length equals 13 residues. The V and J ends lost 11 bases and 4 bases, in that order; junction bases with no gene match: 8. Germline lookup yields CDR1 ENHRY and CDR2 SYGVKD. The CDR3 spells CASRTGEAYGYTF. The CDR3 DNA follows: TGTGCCTCCAGGACAGGGGAGGCCTATGGCTACACCTTC.

The V call is TRBV5-1, the J call TRBJ1-1, with D perhaps matching TRBD1 (5 bases). Trimming stripped 4 bases from V and 5 bases from J, with 15 bases between. The length of the CDR3 is 14 residues. Germline CDR1 is SGHRS and CDR2 is YFSETQ. The CDR3 DNA follows: TGCGCCAGCAGCCCCGGGCCCGGGGGTACTGAAGCTTTCTTT. Translated: CASSPGPGGTEAFF.

The gene calls are TRBV7-9 and TRBJ2-7; TRBD1 matches at 7 bases. Germline loops: CDR1 SEHNR, CDR2 FQNEAQ (reference sequence). Trimming cost V 4 bases and J 3 bases; bases outside gene matches: 3. The CDR3 loop spans 13 amino acids. The CDR3 loop reads CASSSGQSYEQYF. CDR3 bases: TGTGCCAGCAGCTCGGGACAGAGCTACGAGCAGTACTTC.

The chain couples TRBV14 to TRBJ2-5, with 9 bases that match TRBD2. V was clipped by 1 base and J by 14 bases; unmatched bases: 8. CDR3 length: 13 residues. Per germline, CDR1 SGHDN and CDR2 FVKESK. CDR3 region: CASSQGLAGTVYF. The CDR3 DNA is TGTGCCAGCAGCCAAGGTCTAGCGGGGACGGTTTACTTC.

This clone appeared a single time. The V gene is TRBV6-1, the J gene TRBJ2-4; no clear D gene. The CDR3 is 15 residues long. Germline CDR1 and CDR2: MNHNS and SASEGT. V was pared by 0 bases and J by 0 bases, with 6 bases between. CDR3 sequence (DNA): TGTGCCAGCAGTGAAGCTCAAATAGCCAAAAACATTCAGTACTTC. Translating it yields CASSEAQIAKNIQYF.

The chain joins TRBV9 to TRBJ2-1; a weak D match, TRBD2 (7 bases). The V gene's germline CDR1 is SGDLS and CDR2 YYNGEE. The CDR3 consists of 17 residues. The ends were cut back, 0 bases at V and 7 bases at J, with 20 bases in the middle. CDR3 protein: CASSVDGGRGRGNEQFF. In nucleotides, the CDR3 is TGTGCCAGCAGCGTAGACGGGGGGCGGGGACGTGGGAATGAGCAGTTCTTC.

The V and J genes are TRBV9 and TRBJ2-1; 14 nucleotides line up with TRBD2. The germline CDR1 and CDR2 sequences are SGDLS and YYNGEE. This CDR3 is built from 18 residues. Germline trimming cut 6 bases from V and 7 bases from J; bases unmatched to any gene: 15. CDR3 sequence: CASTLLRTSGGNGNEQFF. DNA for the CDR3: TGTGCCAGCACCCTACTTCGGACTAGCGGGGGGAATGGGAATGAGCAGTTCTTC. Filled out from reference TRBV9 and TRBJ2-1, the complete variable domain reads DSGVTQTPKHLITATGQRVTLRCSPRSGDLSVYWYQQSLDQGLQFLIQYYNGEERAKGNILERFSAQQFPDLHSELNLSSLELGDSALYFCASTLLRTSGGNGNEQFFGPGTRLTVL.

Regarding this clone: Possible read error: a much larger clone is one base away. The gene calls are TRBV7-3 and TRBJ2-2; D gene uncertain. CDR3 length: 12 amino acids. V gave up 6 bases and J gave up 2 bases, with 4 bases separating them. Germline V gives CDR1 SGHTA, CDR2 FQGTGA. Written as DNA, the CDR3 is TGTGCCAGCAGTTCTAACACCGGGGAGCTGTTTTTT. The encoded protein is CASSSNTGELFF.

The chain couples TRBV27 to TRBJ1-2; a possible D gene is TRBD1 (5 bases). Trimming cost V 5 bases and J 0 bases, with 22 bases left between them. The CDR3 runs 18 residues. Germline CDR1 and CDR2: MNHEY and SMNVEV (reference sequence). The CDR3 loop reads CASSPSRSGQASNYGYTF. The CDR3 DNA reads TGTGCCAGCAGTCCGTCCAGGTCAGGGCAGGCCTCTAACTATGGCTACACCTTC.

The chain couples TRBV14 to TRBJ2-5, with 8 bases lining up with TRBD2. The junction had 3 bases not matched to a gene; V was cut back by 4 bases and J by 2 bases. The CDR3 has 14 residues. The V gene's germline CDR1 is SGHDN and CDR2 FVKESK. The CDR3 nucleotides read TGTGCCAGCAGCCGCGGGAGGCTTCAAGAGACCCAGTACTTC. Protein product: CASSRGRLQETQYF. Full variable domain (rest looked up from reference TRBV14 and TRBJ2-5): EAGVTQFPSHSVIEKGQTVTLRCDPISGHDNLYWYRRVMGKEIKFLLHFVKESKQDESGMPNNRFLAERTGGTYSTLKVQPAELEDSGVYFCASSRGRLQETQYFGPGTRLLVL.